This T cell receptor beta chain was observed in a study of OX40 agonist ivuxolimab in advanced cancers. Study outcomes and limitations: Among expanded peripheral T cells, antigen specificity went undetermined.

A word on this clone: The target antigen is unknown.

Cycle 7 day 1, cycle 4 day 1, and baseline were the timepoints at which blood was sampled. The method was immunoSEQ multiplex PCR; TCRdb's version includes in-frame clones alone and lacks a portion of them. The sample records tens of thousands of clones, around 86% being singletons. This material consisted of CD4+ or CD8+ T cells sorted from blood, taken in a trial of the OX40 agonist ivuxolimab. The origin of this receptor is an adult with an advanced solid tumor such as melanoma, head and neck, liver or kidney cancer.

CDR3 sequence: CASSPGSRDDYGYTF. The CDR3 DNA is TGTGCCAGCTCACCAGGGTCCAGGGACGACTATGGCTACACCTTC. This sequence joins TRBV18 and TRBJ1-2, with D tentatively TRBD1 (5 bases). Trimming shortened V by 2 bases and J by 3 bases, and 13 bases separated the two germline ends. The CDR3 sequence is 15 residues long. The germline V gene encodes CDR1 KGHSH and CDR2 LQKENI.